This TCR beta chain was identified in a study of Tregs in tolerant kidney transplant recipients. Recipients received nonmyeloablative bone marrow transplants from related graft donors, with transient mixed chimerism. Unstimulated regulatory T cells (CD4+CD25+CD127-), CD4+CD25- non-regulatory cells, CD4 and CD8 cells were FACS-sorted from thawed PBMCs. Some clones are missing from TCRdb's copy, which holds only in-frame ones; the method was immunoSEQ multiplex PCR. The sample comprises roughly 80,000 clones, 91% of which are singletons, and around 1.4% rests with the top ten. Findings and limits, study-wide: Biological reproducibility was not directly addressed, but technical replication error appeared minimal. Expanding Tregs on activated donor B cells appeared to best identify donor-specific TCRbeta clones.

The CDR3 is 14 residues long. Per germline, CDR1 SGHTA and CDR2 FQGNSA. Trimming removed 1 base from V and 2 bases from J, with 8 bases in between. A remark on this clone: Its matching antigen is unknown. Different DNA sequences within this sample yield the same CDR3.

The sequence came from a human patient who received a combined kidney and bone marrow transplant. A subset of T cells may come from the graft donor. The chain combines TRBV7-2 with TRBJ1-2, with a weak D call TRBD1 (6 bases). The sequencing used CD4+ T cells from blood (PBMCs), collected 24 months after the transplant. The CDR3 loop reads CASSLGTGNYGYTF. CDR3 nucleotides: TGTGCCAGCAGCTTAGGAACAGGGAACTATGGCTACACCTTC.